Given below is one T cell receptor beta chain in context. Its antigen is not identified. The data were taken from a study of T cells in localized non-small cell lung cancer. Overall study results and limits: Across samples, adjacent lung featured a median around 60 of the top 100 tumor clones. Heterogeneity remains possible because sequencing was limited to only one tumor region. Uninvolved adjacent lung had the highest recorded T cell clonality, with tumor below it. The study linked higher blood T cell density to longer overall survival.

Sequenced by immunoSEQ multiplex PCR; TCRdb stores in-frame clones only, minus some. Of about 40,000 clones in the sample, about 86% were seen once. The V and J ends lost 4 bases and 8 bases respectively, with 19 bases between them. This CDR3 spans 15 amino acids. Germline lookup yields CDR1 SGHRS and CDR2 YFSETQ. Specimen: peripheral blood, collected before any cancer treatment. This clonotype originated in a man between 35 and 75 years old with stage I lung adenocarcinoma. The V and J genes are TRBV5-1 and TRBJ2-1; weak D call: TRBD2 (5 bases). CDR3 bases: TGCGCCAGCAGCCGCCAGGAGGCCGGAACCGATGAGCAGTTCTTC. Translated: CASSRQEAGTDEQFF.